The entry below gives a single T cell receptor beta chain sequence along with its context. The data were taken from a study of cytomegalovirus exposure and HLA in healthy donors. Both 60 Vbeta primers and 13 Jbeta primers went into the PCR. Original methodology: Approximately 72 million unique TCR beta chains, around 11 million of them shared, were counted by a later analysis. Clones were read by immunoSEQ multiplex PCR, and TCRdb kept only the in-frame ones, dropping some. D and trimming come from the DNA, and the V and J calls and clone size come from that table. The repertoire holds roughly 140,000 clones, roughly 63% seen once, with 7% to 8.5% in the top ten. Healthy people donating bone marrow made up the donors. This clonotype was sampled from a woman in her sixties or seventies in good health and CMV-seropositive. Sequencing was carried out using PBMCs.

DNA of the CDR3: TGTGCCAGCAGCCTCACTAAAGTGGGGGGAGGCGGCAATCAGCCCCAGCATTTT. It codes for CASSLTKVGGGGNQPQHF. The V and J genes are TRBV7-2 and TRBJ1-5; D perhaps matches TRBD1 (5 bases). Germline V gene data show CDR1 as SGHTA and CDR2 as FQGNSA. V gave up 5 bases and J gave up 2 bases, with 22 bases separating them. The CDR3 is 18 amino acids.